This T cell receptor (beta chain) was obtained from a study of regulatory T cells in long-lasting Graves disease. Many counts were recorded for this clonotype. The antigen is undetermined. Study-level findings and limits: Relative to newly diagnosed Graves' patients, persistent ones had lower TCR diversity.

Indicated time point: newly diagnosed GD, antithyroid drugs for less than 3 months. RNA extracted from PBMCs served as the sequencing template. CDR1 is DFQATT and CDR2 is SNEGSKA in the germline V gene (reference sequence). The CDR3 has 16 amino acids. The trim removed 4 bases at V and 0 bases at J, leaving 6 bases unmatched. CDR3-region Arm-PCR and iRepertoire HTBI primers produced the TCR beta libraries. TCRdb re-analysed the multiplex PCR reads in MiXCR, keeping a single row per CDR3 protein. The sample lists roughly 500,000 distinct CDR3 sequences, 13% occurring once. This sample also belongs to another study, concerning T cells in Graves' hyperthyroidism and ophthalmopathy. This second study notes: HTBI primers drove first-round RT-PCR of the TCR CDR3.

The source was peripheral blood mononuclear cells (PBMCs), collected at new diagnosis, from a patient treated with antithyroid drugs. This TCR derives from a man aged 25 to 40 with Graves disease. The chain carries TRBV20-1 and TRBJ2-6, with 7 nucleotides matching TRBD1. DNA for the CDR3: TGCAGTGCTACCGGGACAGTCCGCTCTGGGGCCAACGTCCTGACTTTC. Protein: CSATGTVRSGANVLTF.